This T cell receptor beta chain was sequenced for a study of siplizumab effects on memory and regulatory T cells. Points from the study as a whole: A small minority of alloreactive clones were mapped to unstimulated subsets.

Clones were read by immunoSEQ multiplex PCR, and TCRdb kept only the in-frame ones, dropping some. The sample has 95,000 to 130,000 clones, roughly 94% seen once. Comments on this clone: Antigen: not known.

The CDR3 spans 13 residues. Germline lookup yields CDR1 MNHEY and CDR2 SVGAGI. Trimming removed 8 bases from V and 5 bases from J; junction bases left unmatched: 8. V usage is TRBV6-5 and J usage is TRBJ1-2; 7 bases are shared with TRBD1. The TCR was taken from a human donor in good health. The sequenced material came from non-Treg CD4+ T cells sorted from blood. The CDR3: CASGRQGDYGYTF. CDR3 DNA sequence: TGTGCCAGCGGCAGACAGGGTGATTATGGCTACACCTTC.